The 22 T cell receptor beta chains below all came from one sample that was sequenced in a study of CD8 T cells in Susac syndrome (dated by TCRdb to between 2018 and 2021). The method was the immunoSEQ multiplex PCR assay. RNA was extracted using the RNeasy kit, and about 0.45 to 1 microgram was reverse transcribed with random hexamers. TCRdb cleaned the public reads at Q25 with fastp, built clones with MiXCR and kept in-frame beta chains. CDR3 protein sequences are deduplicated, and each keeps its most common genes and DNA. This sample lists about 190,000 distinct CDR3 sequences; approximately 95% were detected once. The ten largest clones capture approximately 0.16% of the sample. Sample: CD8+ T cells from PBMCs. The receptors originated from a human donor with Susac syndrome.

This sequence joins TRBV12-3 or TRBV12-4 and TRBJ1-1; perhaps TRBD1 as D (6 bases). The V and J ends lost 5 bases and 4 bases respectively, with 14 bases between them. This CDR3 region has 14 residues. CDR3: CASSPQGSGTEAFF. CDR3 DNA: TGTGCCAGCAGTCCACAGGGATCGGGCACTGAAGCTTTCTTT.

The V call is TRBV20-1, the J call TRBJ1-3; unclear D gene. The CDR3 runs 13 residues. V was clipped by 3 bases and J by 3 bases, with 9 bases between them. Per germline, CDR1 DFQATT and CDR2 SNEGSKA (reference sequence). The CDR3 loop reads CSARSSDGNTIYF. CDR3 coding DNA: TGCAGTGCTAGGTCGTCAGATGGAAACACCATATATTTT.

The gene calls are TRBV3-1 and TRBJ2-7, with TRBD2 identical over 11 bases. Germline CDR1 LGHDT, CDR2 YNNKEL (reference sequence). This CDR3 comprises 15 residues. V dropped 2 bases and J dropped 4; count of bases not matched to a gene: 4. CDR3 sequence (DNA): TGTGCCAGCAGCCAAACCGGGACTAGCGGTTACGAGCAGTACTTC. As protein: CASSQTGTSGYEQYF.

The DNA of the CDR3 is TGTGCCAGTAGTCGCCAAGCCTCGACACTCTCCTACGAGCAGTACTTC. It translates to CASSRQASTLSYEQYF. V gene TRBV19 combines with J gene TRBJ2-7; D gene ambiguous. Per germline, CDR1 LNHDA and CDR2 SQIVND (reference sequence). This CDR3 has 16 amino acids. The V and J ends lost 5 bases and 0 bases respectively, with 17 bases between them.

The chain combines TRBV30 with TRBJ1-6; D is unresolved. CDR1 and CDR2 from the germline V gene are GTSNPN and SVGIG (reference sequence). This CDR3 contains 13 residues. The germline V and J ends were trimmed by 0 bases and 6 bases, with 6 bases remaining between them. This CDR3 reads CAWSVLGNSPLHF. DNA of the CDR3: TGTGCCTGGAGTGTACTCGGTAATTCACCCCTCCACTTT.

V usage is TRBV7-9 and J usage is TRBJ2-5; 8 positions agree with TRBD1. After removal of 4 bases from V and 3 bases from J, the junction contained 10 bases not matched to a gene. The CDR3 runs 16 residues. Per germline, CDR1 SEHNR and CDR2 FQNEAQ (reference sequence). CDR3 sequence reads: CASSSSRQGMEETQYF. CDR3 bases: TGTGCCAGCAGCTCGAGCCGACAGGGGATGGAAGAGACCCAGTACTTC.

This clonotype has only one observation. CDR3 in DNA: TGTGCCAGCAGTGAACCACAGGGGGCGTACCAAGAGACCCAGTACTTC. It encodes CASSEPQGAYQETQYF. The V call is TRBV25-1, the J call TRBJ2-5; 9 nucleotides line up with TRBD1. J gave up 0 bases and V 2 bases, and 4 bases lay outside the gene matches. The CDR3 runs to 16 residues. Germline CDR1 and CDR2: MGHDK and SYGVNS.

The J gene is TRBJ2-7, the V gene TRBV20-1; TRBD2 matches at 8 bases. The V gene end was trimmed by 7 bases and the J gene end by 5 bases; junction bases not matched to a gene: 16. From germline, CDR1 is DFQATT and CDR2 SNEGSKA (reference sequence). The CDR3 covers 15 residues. The CDR3 DNA is TGCAGTGGATTGGCTAGCGGGTTACTCCCGGACGAGCAGTACTTC. Amino acids: CSGLASGLLPDEQYF.

The chain carries TRBV4-1 and TRBJ2-1; 15 positions agree with TRBD2. The CDR3 is made up of 16 amino acids. Germline CDR1 and CDR2: MGHRA and YSYEKL. J lost 8 bases, V lost 4 bases, and 6 bases had no gene match. CDR3 amino acids: CASSPGGLAGGDEQFF. CDR3 coding DNA: TGCGCCAGCAGCCCGGGGGGACTAGCGGGAGGTGATGAGCAGTTCTTC.

The gene calls are TRBV5-1 and TRBJ2-3; TRBD1 is a possible D gene (5 bases). The CDR3 runs to 11 residues. Germline loops: CDR1 SGHRS, CDR2 YFSETQ. V lost 0 bases and J lost 11, with 7 bases in between. The CDR3 region has the DNA TGCGCCAGCAGCTTGGCAGGACAGCAGTATTTT. Protein sequence: CASSLAGQQYF.

The chain couples TRBV3-1 to TRBJ2-2, with D possibly matching TRBD1 (5 bases). Deletions cut 0 bases from V and 9 bases from J, with 14 bases between. This CDR3 region has 15 residues. Germline V gives CDR1 LGHDT, CDR2 YNNKEL (reference sequence). The CDR3 loop is CASSQDGLGVRELFF. The CDR3 coding sequence is TGTGCCAGCAGCCAAGATGGCCTAGGGGTCCGGGAGCTGTTTTTT.

The chain has TRBV19 and TRBJ2-1; TRBD1 agrees at 9 bases. The germline CDR1 and CDR2 sequences are LNHDA and SQIVND (reference sequence). The CDR3 length is 15 residues. The V gene end was trimmed by 3 bases and the J gene end by 5 bases; junction bases not matched to a gene: 5. For the CDR3, the DNA is TGTGCCAGTAGTATGGGGACAGGGATGAACAATGAGCAGTTCTTC. As protein: CASSMGTGMNNEQFF.

As DNA, the CDR3 is TGTGCCAGCAGCCCCCGAGGCTATGGCTACACCTTC. Its protein is CASSPRGYGYTF. This sequence joins TRBV7-9 and TRBJ1-2; D remains unclear. The germline V and J ends were trimmed by 5 bases and 4 bases, with 8 bases remaining between them. Germline assignment: CDR1 SEHNR and CDR2 FQNEAQ (reference sequence). The CDR3 consists of 12 residues.

The chain links TRBV7-6 to TRBJ2-5; either TRBD1 or TRBD2 may fit D (5 bases each). CDR1 SGHVS and CDR2 FNYEAQ come from the germline V gene. Deletions cut 8 bases from V and 5 bases from J, with 21 bases between. The CDR3 loop spans 15 amino acids. The CDR3: CASDGIGAEGETQYF. CDR3 bases: TGTGCCAGCGATGGGATCGGGGCGGAAGGGGAGACCCAGTACTTC.

V is TRBV12-3 or TRBV12-4 and J is TRBJ1-1; D is undetermined. There are 11 residues in the CDR3. Between the trimmed V and J ends, which lost 6 bases and 11 bases, there was a span of 13 bases. The CDR3 protein is CASSTWRAAFF. The CDR3 coding sequence is TGTGCCAGCAGCACCTGGAGGGCTGCTTTCTTT.

The chain couples TRBV29-1 to TRBJ2-1, with 11 bases fitting TRBD2. CDR1 and CDR2 from the germline V gene are SQVTM and ANQGSEA. The CDR3 consists of 15 residues. V was clipped by 6 bases and J by 8 bases; unmatched bases: 12. CDR3 loop: CSVRNSGRASDEQFF. The CDR3 DNA is TGCAGCGTGCGGAATAGCGGGAGGGCTTCCGATGAGCAGTTCTTC.

This sequence joins TRBV7-9 and TRBJ1-2; the D gene is possibly TRBD1 (5 bases). Germline CDR1 is SEHNR and CDR2 is FQNEAQ (reference sequence). The germline V and J ends were trimmed by 1 base and 8 bases, with 14 bases remaining between them. The CDR3 has 14 residues. The CDR3 spells CASSLESGGQGYTF. The DNA of the CDR3 is TGTGCCAGCAGCTTAGAAAGTGGTGGACAAGGCTACACCTTC. The variable domain in full, with the rest retrieved from reference TRBV7-9 and TRBJ1-2, is DTGVSQNPRHKITKRGQNVTFRCDPISEHNRLYWYRQTLGQGPEFLTYFQNEAQLEKSRLLSDRFSAERPKGSFSTLEIQRTEQGDSAMYLCASSLESGGQGYTFGSGTRLTVV.

The chain has TRBV20-1 and TRBJ2-7; D unclear. CDR3 size: 15 residues. Trimming removed 6 bases from V and 1 base from J, with 19 bases in between. Germline-derived CDR1 and CDR2 are DFQATT and SNEGSKA (reference sequence). Here the CDR3 reads CSAPHRLLGSYEQYF. Written as DNA, the CDR3 is TGCAGTGCCCCGCATCGCCTCCTGGGGTCCTACGAGCAGTACTTC.

This clonotype occurred once. The rearrangement joins TRBV12-3 or TRBV12-4 to TRBJ1-1; weak D call: TRBD1 (5 bases). V was pared by 3 bases and J by 5 bases, with 16 bases between. CDR3 size: 15 residues. The CDR3 reads CASSFEEGRGTEAFF. The DNA for the CDR3 is TGTGCCAGCAGTTTCGAGGAGGGGAGGGGAACTGAAGCTTTCTTT.

This clonotype was seen a single time. J is TRBJ2-3 and V is TRBV11-2; D might be TRBD1 (6 bases). This CDR3 has 17 residues. Looked up from germline, CDR1 is SGHAT and CDR2 is FQNNGV. Deletions cut 2 bases from V and 0 bases from J, with 15 bases between. For the CDR3, the DNA is TGTGCCAGCAGCTTAAGCTGGACAGAGGTGAGCACAGATACGCAGTATTTT. Protein: CASSLSWTEVSTDTQYF. The variable domain in full, with the rest retrieved from reference TRBV11-2 and TRBJ2-3, is EAGVAQSPRYKIIEKRQSVAFWCNPISGHATLYWYQQILGQGPKLLIQFQNNGVVDDSQLPKDRFSAERLKGVDSTLKIQPAKLEDSAVYLCASSLSWTEVSTDTQYFGPGTRLTVL.

The chain uses TRBV5-8 and TRBJ2-1; D unclear. Trimming stripped 1 base from V and 4 bases from J, with 6 bases between. CDR3 length: 13 residues. CDR1 is SGHTS and CDR2 is YDEGEE in the germline V gene. CDR3 in DNA: TGTGCCAGCAGCTTGCGCAGATACAATGAGCAGTTCTTC. It yields the protein CASSLRRYNEQFF.

This clonotype came up a few times. The genes are TRBV4-1 and TRBJ1-1; D is ambiguous. Trimming took off 2 bases at V and 2 bases at J, with 12 bases between the two ends. CDR1 and CDR2 from the germline V gene are MGHRA and YSYEKL. CDR3 size: 15 residues. The CDR3 protein is CASSQSPPLNTEAFF. For the CDR3, the DNA is TGCGCCAGCAGCCAATCCCCACCGCTTAACACTGAAGCTTTCTTT.